This TCR beta chain derives from a study of radiotherapy plus CTLA-4 blockade in lung cancer. Libraries were prepared by immunoSEQ multiplex PCR; TCRdb keeps only in-frame clonotypes and omits some of them. The table shows about 98,000 clones, with 70% to 90% occurring only once. CDR3 length: 15 residues. V dropped 10 bases and J dropped 0 bases, with 15 bases sitting between them. Germline V gene lookup returns CDR1 MNHEY and CDR2 SVGAGI. The receptor's source is a human donor with non-small cell lung cancer that progressed on radiotherapy plus ipilimumab. The chain carries TRBV6-5 and TRBJ2-2; D remains unclear. The sample in question was peripheral blood, obtained from a patient treated with radiotherapy plus ipilimumab. The CDR3 here is CATRRRYPNTGELFF. The CDR3 nucleotides are TGTGCCACCCGTCGACGTTACCCGAACACCGGGGAGCTGTTTTTT.